This passage covers 3 T cell receptor beta chains from one sample sequenced in a study of cytomegalovirus exposure and HLA in healthy donors. The PCR employed 60 Vbeta primers together with 13 Jbeta primers. Profiled with immunoSEQ multiplex PCR; TCRdb holds only in-frame clones, not every one. This table holds approximately 160,000 clones, approximately 84% found once. Sequenced material: PBMCs. These TCRs come from a boy between 2 and 15 years old in good health and CMV-seronegative.

The CDR3 sequence: CASYSATNEKLFF. The CDR3 region has the DNA TGTGCCAGCTACAGTGCAACTAATGAAAAACTGTTTTTT. This chain joins TRBV28 and TRBJ1-4; D gene ambiguous. The CDR3 length is 13 residues. Germline values: CDR1 MDHEN, CDR2 SYDVKM. The V gene lost 8 bases and the J gene lost 0 bases, with 7 bases spanning the gap. Full variable domain (missing parts from reference TRBV28 and TRBJ1-4): DVKVTQSSRYLVKRTGEKVFLECVQDMDHENMFWYRQDPGLGLRLIYFSYDVKMKEKGDIPEGYSVSREKKERFSLILESASTNQTSMYLCASYSATNEKLFFGSGTQLSVL.

V gene TRBV5-1 combines with J gene TRBJ1-1, with D hard to call. This CDR3 is 14 amino acids long. Germline V gives CDR1 SGHRS, CDR2 YFSETQ. Trimming shortened V by 0 bases and J by 10 bases, and 16 bases separated the two germline ends. The CDR3 sequence is CASSLAGVEDGAFF. In DNA, the CDR3 is TGCGCCAGCAGCTTGGCCGGGGTGGAGGATGGAGCTTTCTTT.

The CDR3 nucleotides read TGTGCCAGCTCATCCCGACAGGGGGCAAATACGCAGTATTTT. This encodes CASSSRQGANTQYF. This chain links TRBV18 with TRBJ2-3, with TRBD1 identical over 10 bases. V lost 5 bases to trimming and J lost 7 bases; unmatched junction nucleotides: 6. Germline assignment: CDR1 KGHSH and CDR2 LQKENI. This CDR3 region has 14 residues.